The 21 T cell receptor beta chains reported below all come from one sample, sequenced in a study of cytomegalovirus exposure and HLA in healthy donors. Primers included in the PCR were 60 Vbeta and 13 Jbeta primers. Clones were read by immunoSEQ multiplex PCR, and TCRdb kept only the in-frame ones, dropping some. The sample contains approximately 190,000 clones, around 80% of which appear only once. Sequencing was done on a sample of PBMCs. These receptors were obtained from a man aged 35-49 years in good health and CMV-seropositive.

V is TRBV4-2 and J is TRBJ2-2; 9 nucleotides align to TRBD2. The J segment lost 1 base and the V segment lost 7 bases, leaving 7 bases of the junction unmatched. This CDR3 comprises 16 residues. CDR1 and CDR2 from the germline V gene are LGHNA and YNFKEQ. In DNA form, the CDR3 reads TGTGCCAGCACCCCGACTAGCGGAGAGAACACCGGGGAGCTGTTTTTT. Translated, it gives CASTPTSGENTGELFF.

This clone turned up a few times. The V and J genes are TRBV7-8 and TRBJ2-7, with 8 positions matching TRBD1. This CDR3 contains 15 residues. V was clipped by 0 bases and J by 1 base; unmatched bases: 2. CDR1 is SGHVS, CDR2 FQNEAQ, per germline. In nucleotides, the CDR3 is TGTGCCAGCAGCTTAGCCACAGGGGGTTCCTACGAGCAGTACTTC. Protein product: CASSLATGGSYEQYF.

This chain links TRBV5-1 with TRBJ2-7, with D possibly matching TRBD2 (5 bases). Trimming took off 4 bases at V and 3 bases at J, with 11 bases between the two ends. Germline V lookup: CDR1 SGHRS, CDR2 YFSETQ. The CDR3 contains 13 residues. CDR3 DNA sequence: TGCGCCAGCAGCCTCCTCGGGGACTACGAGCAGTACTTC. Its protein is CASSLLGDYEQYF.

This clone came up a few times. The J gene is TRBJ2-7, the V gene TRBV5-1; TRBD1 aligns across 9 bases. CDR3 length: 15 amino acids. Trimming removed 1 base from V and 4 bases from J; junction bases left unmatched: 6. Germline lookup yields CDR1 SGHRS and CDR2 YFSETQ. Written as DNA, the CDR3 is TGCGCCAGCAGCTTGAGGGGACAGGGAGGATACGAGCAGTACTTC. It specifies CASSLRGQGGYEQYF.

The V gene is TRBV7-2, the J gene TRBJ2-2; the D gene is possibly TRBD2 (6 bases). The CDR3 is 12 amino acids. Germline V CDR1 and CDR2: SGHTA, FQGNSA. V shed 11 bases and J shed 5 bases, with 12 bases lying between them. The CDR3 loop reads CAGGTWTGELFF. In DNA form, the CDR3 reads TGTGCCGGCGGGACGTGGACCGGGGAGCTGTTTTTT.

To note about this clone: The junction departs from germline at one end; a sequencing error may be responsible. The rearrangement uses TRBV5-1 and TRBJ2-6; D is perhaps TRBD1 (5 bases). CDR1 SGHRS and CDR2 YFSETQ come from the germline V gene. The CDR3 spans 14 residues. Here the CDR3 reads CASSLGSGANGLTF. CDR3 nucleotides: TGCGCCAGCAGCTTAGGCTCTGGGGCCAACGGCCTGACTTTC.

As for this clone: An end of the junction differs from the germline gene, which may be a read error. The rearrangement joins TRBV5-1 to TRBJ2-6; TRBD1 agrees at 8 bases. This CDR3 is built from 16 residues. CDR1 SGHRS and CDR2 YFSETQ come from the germline V gene. CDR3 sequence (DNA): TGCGCCAGCAGCGGACAGGACAGGGACGGGGCCAACGGCCTGACTTTC. This codes for CASSGQDRDGANGLTF.

V gene TRBV29-1 combines with J gene TRBJ1-1; maybe TRBD1 (5 bases). Trimming stripped 7 bases from V and 8 bases from J, with 14 bases between. This CDR3 is built from 11 residues. The germline V gene has CDR1 SQVTM and CDR2 ANQGSEA. This CDR3 reads CSALGVPEAFF. In nucleotides, the CDR3 is TGCAGCGCCTTAGGGGTTCCCGAAGCTTTCTTT.

V gene TRBV29-1 combines with J gene TRBJ2-2, with 10 bases aligning to TRBD2. CDR1 and CDR2 (germline): SQVTM, ANQGSEA. The V segment lost 4 bases and the J segment 4 bases; nucleotides outside the gene matches: 9. The CDR3 is made up of 16 amino acids. CDR3 region: CSVVPSGREGTGELFF. The DNA of the CDR3 is TGCAGCGTTGTACCGAGCGGGAGGGAAGGCACCGGGGAGCTGTTTTTT.

This chain links TRBV7-8 with TRBJ2-5; 12 bases are a match to TRBD2. CDR1 is SGHVS and CDR2 is FQNEAQ in the germline V gene. This CDR3 has 18 residues. Germline trimming cut 6 bases from V and 2 bases from J; bases unmatched to any gene: 13. CDR3 DNA: TGTGCCAGCAGTGTCCGGCTAGCGGGAGGGCCAGGGCAAGAGACCCAGTACTTC. Translating it yields CASSVRLAGGPGQETQYF. Looking up the rest from reference TRBV7-8 and TRBJ2-5 gives the full variable domain: GAGVSQSPRYKVAKRGQDVALRCDPISGHVSLFWYQQALGQGPEFLTYFQNEAQLDKSGLPSDRFFAERPEGSVSTLKIQRTQQEDSAVYLCASSVRLAGGPGQETQYFGPGTRLLVL.

CDR3 DNA: TGTGCCAGCAGCTTAGATCGGGCGGGGGGTTTCTACAATGAGCAGTTCTTC. The encoded protein is CASSLDRAGGFYNEQFF. This chain links TRBV11-2 with TRBJ2-1; 8 bases match TRBD2. The CDR3 has 17 amino acids. After removal of 0 bases from V and 3 bases from J, the junction contained 7 bases not matched to a gene. Per germline, CDR1 SGHAT and CDR2 FQNNGV.

The rearrangement uses TRBV28 and TRBJ2-2; 14 nucleotides match TRBD2. Germline CDR1 MDHEN, CDR2 SYDVKM. The junction had 10 bases not matched to a gene; V was cut back by 1 base and J by 0 bases. The CDR3 consists of 21 residues. The CDR3 nucleotides are TGTGCCAGCAGTTTATTGGGGACTAGCGGGAGTTGGTTCACGAACACCGGGGAGCTGTTTTTT. This sequence encodes CASSLLGTSGSWFTNTGELFF.

Concerning this clone: An end of the junction does not agree with germline; a read error may underlie this. The chain is built from TRBV15 and TRBJ1-4; D unclear. The CDR3 runs 16 residues. The germline gives CDR1 LNHNV, CDR2 YYDKDF (reference sequence). The CDR3 loop reads CATSRDSGSTNKKLFF. DNA for the CDR3: TGTGCCACCAGCAGAGATTCCGGGTCGACTAATAAAAAACTGTTTTTT.

This chain uses TRBV27 with TRBJ2-1; the D is unclear. The germline gives CDR1 MNHEY, CDR2 SMNVEV (reference sequence). The CDR3 totals 15 residues. V lost 3 bases to trimming and J lost 6 bases, with 15 bases between them. The CDR3 is CASSFGSSHRNEQFF. The DNA for the CDR3 is TGTGCCAGCAGTTTCGGGTCTTCCCACCGCAATGAGCAGTTCTTC.

CDR3 DNA sequence: TGTGCCAGCAGTGAAGCCGGGACAGGGGCAACTAATGAAAAACTGTTTTTT. It translates to CASSEAGTGATNEKLFF. The rearrangement uses TRBV6-1 and TRBJ1-4, with 10 bases aligning to TRBD1. There are 17 residues in the CDR3. Germline assignment: CDR1 MNHNS and CDR2 SASEGT. V lost 0 bases, J lost 0 bases, and 1 base stayed unmatched.

This chain joins TRBV12-5 and TRBJ2-5; D remains ambiguous. The CDR3 is made up of 12 amino acids. Germline loops: CDR1 LGHNT, CDR2 FRNRAP. The V end was cut by 3 bases, the J end by 3 bases, with 5 bases between. The CDR3 DNA reads as TGTGCTAGTGGTTTCCTTAAAGAGACCCAGTACTTC. Translating it yields CASGFLKETQYF.

V and J are TRBV15 and TRBJ2-2; 11 positions match TRBD2. CDR3 length equals 16 residues. J lost 4 bases, V lost 5 bases, and 6 bases had no gene match. In germline, CDR1 is LNHNV, CDR2 YYDKDF (reference sequence). This chain's CDR3 is CATSLTSGSSTGELFF. In DNA form, the CDR3 reads TGTGCCACCAGCCTTACTAGCGGGAGTAGCACCGGGGAGCTGTTTTTT.

This clone was observed a few times. The chain links TRBV11-2 to TRBJ1-2; a possible D gene is TRBD1 (5 bases). CDR1 SGHAT and CDR2 FQNNGV come from the germline V gene. V lost 1 base and J 0 bases, leaving 21 bases between the germline ends. This CDR3 region has 19 residues. The CDR3 nucleotides are TGTGCCAGCAGCTTAGTCCGGGGGAGACCACGGATATCTAACTATGGCTACACCTTC. Protein sequence: CASSLVRGRPRISNYGYTF.

The chain joins TRBV5-4 to TRBJ2-7; the match to TRBD2 covers 7 bases. The germline V gene has CDR1 SGHNT and CDR2 YYREEE (reference sequence). The length of the CDR3 is 15 residues. The V and J ends lost 3 bases and 5 bases, in that order; junction bases with no gene match: 11. The chain's CDR3 is CASSSERREHDEQYF. CDR3 DNA: TGTGCCAGCAGCTCGGAGCGGCGGGAGCATGACGAGCAGTACTTC.

The chain carries TRBV9 and TRBJ2-5; 7 bases map to TRBD1. V was clipped by 0 bases and J by 5 bases; unmatched bases: 7. Germline assignment: CDR1 SGDLS and CDR2 YYNGEE. CDR3 length: 15 amino acids. The CDR3 DNA follows: TGTGCCAGCAGCGTAGCGACAGGGTGGGGGGAGACCCAGTACTTC. This translates into CASSVATGWGETQYF.

The chain joins TRBV5-1 to TRBJ1-2; 10 bases are shared with TRBD1. The junction had 8 bases not matched to a gene; V was cut back by 4 bases and J by 5 bases. There are 15 residues in the CDR3. Germline CDR1 and CDR2: SGHRS and YFSETQ. The CDR3 DNA sequence: TGCGCCAGCAGCCCGGGGGACAGGGGAAATTATGGCTACACCTTC. It translates to CASSPGDRGNYGYTF.